The 23 T cell receptor beta chains in this list originate from one sample, sequenced in a study of regulatory T cells in long-lasting Graves disease. As to time point: newly diagnosed GD, antithyroid drugs for less than 3 months. The authors made the TCR library using RNA they extracted from PBMCs. Through Arm-PCR of CDR3 regions and iRepertoire HTBI primers, TCR beta libraries were built. TCRdb itself ran the multiplex PCR reads through MiXCR, one entry per CDR3 protein. This sample has more than 450,000 distinct CDR3 sequences, with 12% found just once. This same sample was also part of a study on T cells in Graves' hyperthyroidism and ophthalmopathy.

The sample was peripheral blood mononuclear cells (PBMCs), taken at new diagnosis, from a patient treated with antithyroid drugs. Source of these receptors: a woman aged 25 to 39 with Graves disease.

This clonotype was counted a few times. The chain joins TRBV28 to TRBJ1-4; 7 bases are a match to TRBD1. Germline V gives CDR1 MDHEN, CDR2 SYDVKM. This CDR3 spans 15 amino acids. The junction had 9 bases not matched to a gene; V was cut back by 6 bases and J by 5 bases. The DNA of the CDR3 is TGTGCCAGCAGAGATTCCGGGACAGCGAATGAAAAACTGTTTTTT. This encodes CASRDSGTANEKLFF.

This clonotype occurred a few times. The chain recombines TRBV5-5 with TRBJ2-7; D tentatively reads TRBD1 or TRBD2 (5 bases each). The germline CDR1 and CDR2 sequences are SGHKS and YYEKEE (reference sequence). The CDR3 loop spans 14 amino acids. V lost 4 bases and J 2 bases, leaving 13 bases between the germline ends. The DNA of the CDR3 is TGTGCCAGCAGCCGTTCCGGGACCCCCTACGAGCAGTACTTC. Translated, it gives CASSRSGTPYEQYF.

There are many counts of this clonotype. This sequence joins TRBV6-1 and TRBJ1-2, with unresolved D. CDR1 is MNHNS and CDR2 is SASEGT in the germline V gene. V was clipped by 5 bases and J by 6 bases, with 19 bases between them. This CDR3 is built from 15 residues. CDR3 DNA: TGTGCCAGCAGTAACGCCCGGAACCCTTCGCATGGCTACACCTTC. It translates to CASSNARNPSHGYTF.

This clonotype has only a few counts. The J gene is TRBJ2-3, the V gene TRBV24-1; TRBD2 aligns across 11 bases. Per germline, CDR1 KGHDR and CDR2 SFDVKD. Trimming cost V 7 bases and J 0 bases; bases outside gene matches: 2. The CDR3 contains 15 residues. CDR3 loop: CATSRTSGSTDTQYF. The DNA for the CDR3 is TGTGCCACCAGCAGGACTAGCGGGAGCACAGATACGCAGTATTTT.

Many counts were recorded for this clonotype. The rearrangement joins TRBV28 to TRBJ2-3; possible D gene TRBD1, 6 bases. This CDR3 has 19 residues. V dropped 1 base and J dropped 3 bases, with 23 bases sitting between them. Germline-derived CDR1 and CDR2 are MDHEN and SYDVKM. CDR3 sequence: CASSLSIPRGIERTDTQYF. The CDR3 DNA reads as TGTGCCAGCAGTTTATCCATCCCGAGGGGGATTGAGAGGACAGATACGCAGTATTTT.

This clonotype has at least ten counts. The gene calls are TRBV28 and TRBJ2-1; 9 nucleotides agree with TRBD1. The CDR3 length is 16 residues. Trimming removed 6 bases from V and 4 bases from J; junction bases left unmatched: 10. Germline CDR1 and CDR2: MDHEN and SYDVKM. The CDR3, as DNA: TGTGCCAGCAGGGAGAGGGGACAGGGAGGTTACAATGAGCAGTTCTTC. It translates to CASRERGQGGYNEQFF.

This clonotype has at least ten counts. The chain combines TRBV5-8 with TRBJ1-5; D not resolved. Germline V gives CDR1 SGHTS, CDR2 YDEGEE. This CDR3 contains 13 residues. V lost 4 bases, J lost 15 bases, and 20 bases lay in between. CDR3 residues: CASSISDPRSWHF. The CDR3 DNA reads TGTGCCAGCAGCATATCCGACCCCCGTTCGTGGCATTTT.

CDR3 sequence: CATSYLAGGGRDTQYF. The CDR3 region has the DNA TGTGCCACCAGCTACCTAGCGGGAGGAGGGAGGGATACGCAGTATTTT. The chain couples TRBV15 to TRBJ2-3; the match to TRBD2 covers 11 bases. Germline CDR1 reads LNHNV; CDR2 reads YYDKDF (reference sequence). V gave up 5 bases and J gave up 6 bases; unmatched junction bases: 10. The CDR3 length is 16 residues.

The chain links TRBV6-9 to TRBJ2-6; D assignment may be TRBD1 or TRBD2 (5 bases each). The germline V gene encodes CDR1 MNHGY and CDR2 SVAAGI. Between the trimmed V and J ends, which lost 3 bases and 0 bases, there was a span of 15 bases. The CDR3 extends over 18 amino acids. DNA for the CDR3: TGTGCCAGCAGTTACTCTAACCGGGGCCACTCTGGGGCCAACGTCCTGACTTTC. Protein sequence: CASSYSNRGHSGANVLTF.

This clonotype appeared many times. This sequence joins TRBV6-1 and TRBJ1-2; D unclear. Trimming took off 10 bases at V and 4 bases at J, with 16 bases between the two ends. The CDR3 is 13 amino acids. Germline CDR1 and CDR2: MNHNS and SASEGT. Here the CDR3 reads CATRPSSLYGYTF. The CDR3 nucleotides are TGTGCCACCCGCCCCAGCAGCCTCTATGGCTACACCTTC.

This clonotype showed up many times. The chain couples TRBV12-3 or TRBV12-4 to TRBJ1-2; TRBD1 aligns across 12 bases. This CDR3 comprises 16 residues. V shed 6 bases and J 7 bases; nucleotides not matched to a gene: 12. CDR3 DNA: TGTGCCAGCAGGGCTACCGGGACAGGGGGCCTCTTTGGCTACACCTTC. As protein: CASRATGTGGLFGYTF.

This clonotype appeared many times. This chain links TRBV5-1 with TRBJ2-7, with D possibly matching TRBD2 (6 bases). Trimming stripped 0 bases from V and 2 bases from J, with 9 bases between. This CDR3 region has 14 residues. Germline V CDR1 and CDR2: SGHRS, YFSETQ. The DNA of the CDR3 is TGCGCCAGCAGCTTGGACGCGGGGACCTACGAGCAGTACTTC. Encoded protein: CASSLDAGTYEQYF.

This clonotype appeared many times. The chain carries TRBV20-1 and TRBJ1-2; 7 bases agree with TRBD1. V lost 0 bases and J lost 4; bases outside the gene matches: 8. The germline V gene has CDR1 DFQATT and CDR2 SNEGSKA (reference sequence). CDR3 size: 15 residues. CDR3 DNA: TGCAGTGCTAGAGATCTCGGACAGGATAGCTATGGCTACACCTTC. Amino acid sequence: CSARDLGQDSYGYTF.

This clonotype was recorded at least ten times. The J gene is TRBJ2-1, the V gene TRBV7-3, with 7 nucleotides matching TRBD2. V shed 5 bases and J 5 bases; nucleotides not matched to a gene: 9. Germline V lookup: CDR1 SGHTA, CDR2 FQGTGA. The CDR3 length is 15 residues. The DNA for the CDR3 is TGTGCCAGCAGCCCCATTGGGGGGGACGACAATGAGCAGTTCTTC. This translates into CASSPIGGDDNEQFF.

This clonotype was recorded a few times. The gene calls are TRBV6-2 or TRBV6-3 and TRBJ1-1; D not resolved. Germline CDR1 and CDR2: MNHEY and SVGEGT. The length of the CDR3 is 13 residues. V was pared by 7 bases and J by 6 bases, with 15 bases between. The chain's CDR3 is CASTELYGSEAFF. The CDR3 DNA sequence: TGTGCCAGCACCGAACTTTACGGATCTGAAGCTTTCTTT.

This clonotype occurred a few times. The chain links TRBV5-1 to TRBJ2-2; perhaps TRBD1 as D (6 bases). This CDR3 comprises 14 residues. Per the germline V gene, CDR1 is SGHRS and CDR2 is YFSETQ. The V gene lost 1 base and the J gene lost 6 bases, with 10 bases spanning the gap. CDR3 nucleotide sequence: TGCGCCAGCAGCTTGAAGGGGGACGCCGGGGAGCTGTTTTTT. Protein: CASSLKGDAGELFF.

V is TRBV20-1 and J is TRBJ2-5, with TRBD2 identical over 8 bases. CDR3 length: 14 residues. CDR1 is DFQATT, CDR2 SNEGSKA, per germline (reference sequence). The trim removed 5 bases at V and 4 bases at J, leaving 9 bases unmatched. CDR3 residues: CSARQTLAGETQYF. CDR3 DNA sequence: TGCAGTGCTCGCCAAACCCTAGCGGGAGAGACCCAGTACTTC.

This clonotype has at least ten counts. Germline and junction disagree at one end, which may indicate a read error. The chain joins TRBV7-7 to TRBJ2-5, with 10 bases matching TRBD2. Germline V gene sequence: CDR1 SSHAT, CDR2 FNYEAQ (reference sequence). The CDR3 spans 15 residues. CDR3 DNA sequence: TGTGCTAGCAGCTTAGCGGGGGGTCGTCAAGAGACCCAGTACTTC. It encodes CASSLAGGRQETQYF.

This clonotype was observed many times. The J gene is TRBJ2-7, the V gene TRBV11-2, with a tentative D call TRBD1 (5 bases). V was clipped by 5 bases and J by 3 bases, with 11 bases between them. Germline V gives CDR1 SGHAT, CDR2 FQNNGV. The CDR3 loop spans 13 amino acids. The DNA of the CDR3 is TGTGCCAGCAGCATCACAGGTCGCTACGAGCAGTACTTC. Translated, it gives CASSITGRYEQYF. Variable domain in full (rest from reference TRBV11-2 and TRBJ2-7): EAGVAQSPRYKIIEKRQSVAFWCNPISGHATLYWYQQILGQGPKLLIQFQNNGVVDDSQLPKDRFSAERLKGVDSTLKIQPAKLEDSAVYLCASSITGRYEQYFGPGTRLTVT.

This clonotype was observed at least ten times. V and J are TRBV7-2 and TRBJ2-1; either TRBD1 or TRBD2 may fit D (6 bases each). Germline V gene data show CDR1 as SGHTA and CDR2 as FQGNSA. The CDR3 totals 19 residues. Trimming cost V 5 bases and J 6 bases, with 29 bases left between them. CDR3 region: CASSPEVSWRARGVNEQFF. CDR3 in DNA: TGTGCCAGCAGCCCAGAAGTTTCATGGAGGGCTAGGGGGGTCAATGAGCAGTTCTTC.

This clonotype was found a few times. The gene calls are TRBV7-2 and TRBJ1-5, with D maybe TRBD1 (6 bases). V was clipped by 5 bases and J by 5 bases, with 19 bases between them. Per germline, CDR1 SGHTA and CDR2 FQGNSA. The CDR3 has 16 residues. The CDR3: CASSPTGGRGDQPQHF. DNA for the CDR3: TGTGCCAGCAGCCCCACGGGGGGGCGCGGGGATCAGCCCCAGCATTTT.

This clonotype showed up many times. The chain carries TRBV5-1 and TRBJ2-1; 7 bases align to TRBD2. This CDR3 has 14 residues. V lost 5 bases and J lost 3; bases outside the gene matches: 5. Per germline, CDR1 SGHRS and CDR2 YFSETQ. For the CDR3, the DNA is TGCGCCAGCAGTACTAGCGTGGTCTACAATGAGCAGTTCTTC. Its translation: CASSTSVVYNEQFF.

In this sample, this clonotype turned up many times. The CDR3 DNA follows: TGTGCCAGCAGCTTAAGCAGGCACGAGCAGTACTTC. It encodes CASSLSRHEQYF. The J gene is TRBJ2-7, the V gene TRBV7-8; D remains unclear. Trimming cost V 2 bases and J 5 bases, with 7 bases left between them. The CDR3 runs 12 residues. Germline CDR1 is SGHVS and CDR2 is FQNEAQ. Complete variable domain (other parts from reference TRBV7-8 and TRBJ2-7): GAGVSQSPRYKVAKRGQDVALRCDPISGHVSLFWYQQALGQGPEFLTYFQNEAQLDKSGLPSDRFFAERPEGSVSTLKIQRTQQEDSAVYLCASSLSRHEQYFGPGTRLTVT.